This TCR beta chain stems from a study of OX40 agonist ivuxolimab in advanced cancers. Broader study findings: At 0.1 to 3.0 mg/kg, CD4+ and CD8+ blood T cells expanded clonally by week 6. Some patients without response likewise showed low normalized clonal expansion.

Collection of blood occurred at baseline, at cycle 4 day 1, and at cycle 7 day 1. As concerns this clone: Its target is not known.

Germline CDR1 SGHRS, CDR2 YFSETQ. V was pared by 5 bases and J by 5 bases, with 13 bases between. The CDR3 loop spans 13 amino acids. Data came from immunoSEQ multiplex PCR; TCRdb stores just in-frame clones and leaves some out. The data contain around 67,000 clones, 65% to 90% of them seen just once; the ten biggest clones take up 0.7%. The chain combines TRBV5-1 with TRBJ1-1; D unclear. Material: CD4+ or CD8+ T cells sorted from blood, obtained in a trial of the OX40 agonist ivuxolimab. The source of this sequence is an adult with an advanced solid tumor such as melanoma, head and neck, liver or kidney cancer. CDR3 residues: CASRHGPGTEAFF. The CDR3 nucleotides read TGCGCCAGCAGACACGGACCTGGAACTGAAGCTTTCTTT.